This T cell receptor (beta chain) came from a study of blood T cell repertoires in COVID-19. Clones were sequenced by immunoSEQ multiplex PCR, and TCRdb holds only the in-frame ones, with some missing. Found here are around 110,000 clones, 80% to 90% of them singletons; the top ten hold almost 4.5%. CDR1 and CDR2 (germline): LGHNA, YSLEER. V lost 4 bases, J lost 1 base, and 11 bases lay in between. This CDR3 has 15 residues. This chain connects TRBV4-3 to TRBJ1-5; D unresolved. The source of this sequence is a middle-aged man with acute or convalescent COVID-19. The sequenced sample was peripheral blood. This CDR3 reads CASSPGFHSNQPQHF. The CDR3 DNA reads TGCGCCAGCAGCCCTGGCTTTCACAGCAATCAGCCCCAGCATTTT.